What follows describes a single T cell receptor beta chain. This sample includes further DNA sequences coding for the same CDR3. V gave up 2 bases and J gave up 3 bases, with 7 bases separating them. Germline CDR1 SGHRS, CDR2 YFSETQ. The CDR3 extends over 13 amino acids. The data were obtained in a study of blood T cell repertoires in COVID-19. About the study: T cells, B-cell-depleted T cells, or PBMCs provided the cDNA or gDNA that served as material.

In the authors' methods: Quantification of nucleated cells was approximated via reference gene primer amplification. Clones were sequenced by immunoSEQ multiplex PCR, and TCRdb holds only the in-frame ones, with some missing. V and J calls and clone size come straight from that table; D and trimming were deduced from the DNA. The table records 73,000 or so clones, approximately 80% of them present only once. The sequenced material came from peripheral blood. This sequence was found in a woman aged 60 to 75 with acute or convalescent COVID-19. This rearrangement joins TRBV5-1 to TRBJ2-3; D might be TRBD1 (5 bases). Written as DNA, the CDR3 is TGCGCCAGCAGCTTCCAGGGAACAGATACGCAGTATTTT. It specifies CASSFQGTDTQYF.